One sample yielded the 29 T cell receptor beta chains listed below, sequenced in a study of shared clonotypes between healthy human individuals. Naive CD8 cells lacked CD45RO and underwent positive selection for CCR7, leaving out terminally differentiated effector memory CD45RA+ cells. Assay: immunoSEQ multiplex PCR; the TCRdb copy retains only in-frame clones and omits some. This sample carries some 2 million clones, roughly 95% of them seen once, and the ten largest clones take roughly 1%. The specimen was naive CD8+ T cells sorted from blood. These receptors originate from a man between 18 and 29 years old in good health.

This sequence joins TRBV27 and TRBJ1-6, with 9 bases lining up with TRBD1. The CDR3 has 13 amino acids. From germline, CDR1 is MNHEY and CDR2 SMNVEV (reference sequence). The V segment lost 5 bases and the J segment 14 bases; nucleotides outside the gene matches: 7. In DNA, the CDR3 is TGTGCCAGCAGTCCTGGGACAGGGTTCACCCTCCACTTT. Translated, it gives CASSPGTGFTLHF.

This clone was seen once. DNA of the CDR3: TGCGCCAGCACTCCGGGACAGGGGGCAGCTCAGCCCCAGCATTTT. Translation gives CASTPGQGAAQPQHF. J is TRBJ1-5 and V is TRBV10-2; 12 bases are a match to TRBD1. V shed 7 bases, J shed 6 bases, and the junction held 7 bases outside the gene matches. CDR1 WSHSY and CDR2 SAAADI come from the germline V gene. This CDR3 region has 15 residues.

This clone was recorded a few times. The DNA of the CDR3 is TGTGCCAGCAGCCCTCCGGGGACAGGCCTGAACGAGCAGTACTTC. It yields the protein CASSPPGTGLNEQYF. The V call is TRBV7-9, the J call TRBJ2-7; 8 nucleotides line up with TRBD1. The CDR3 runs to 15 residues. Trimming took 5 bases from V and 5 from J; bases not matched to a gene: 11. Germline V gene sequence: CDR1 SEHNR, CDR2 FQNEAQ (reference sequence).

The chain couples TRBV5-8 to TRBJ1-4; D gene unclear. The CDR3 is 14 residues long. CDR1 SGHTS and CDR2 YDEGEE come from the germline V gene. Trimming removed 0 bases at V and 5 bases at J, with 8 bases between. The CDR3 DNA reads TGTGCCAGCAGCTTGGGACCTGGGAATGAAAAACTGTTTTTT. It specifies CASSLGPGNEKLFF. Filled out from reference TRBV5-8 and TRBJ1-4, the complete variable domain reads EAGVTQSPTHLIKTRGQQATLRCSPISGHTSVYWYQQALGLGLQFLLWYDEGEERNRGNFPPRFSGRQFPNYSSELNVNALELEDSALYLCASSLGPGNEKLFFGSGTQLSVL.

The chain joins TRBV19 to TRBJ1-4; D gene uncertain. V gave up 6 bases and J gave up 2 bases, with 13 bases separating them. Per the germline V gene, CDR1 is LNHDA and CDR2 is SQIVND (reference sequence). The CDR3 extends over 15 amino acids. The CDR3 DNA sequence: TGTGCCAGTAGCCAGGACCCGGGGACTAATGAAAAACTGTTTTTT. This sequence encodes CASSQDPGTNEKLFF.

The CDR3 loop is CASSLQGESTDTQYF. In nucleotides, the CDR3 is TGTGCCAGCAGCTTACAGGGGGAAAGCACAGATACGCAGTATTTT. This chain links TRBV11-1 with TRBJ2-3; 7 bases line up with TRBD1. Trimming removed 2 bases from V and 0 bases from J; junction bases left unmatched: 2. This CDR3 is 15 amino acids long. In germline, CDR1 is SGHAT, CDR2 FQDESV (reference sequence).

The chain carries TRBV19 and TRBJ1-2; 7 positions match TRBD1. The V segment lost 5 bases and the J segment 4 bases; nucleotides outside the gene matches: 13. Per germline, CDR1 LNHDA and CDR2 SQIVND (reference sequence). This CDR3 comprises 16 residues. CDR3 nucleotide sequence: TGTGCCAGTAGTTCCCGGGAAGGAGGGGGCTTCTATGGCTACACCTTC. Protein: CASSSREGGGFYGYTF.

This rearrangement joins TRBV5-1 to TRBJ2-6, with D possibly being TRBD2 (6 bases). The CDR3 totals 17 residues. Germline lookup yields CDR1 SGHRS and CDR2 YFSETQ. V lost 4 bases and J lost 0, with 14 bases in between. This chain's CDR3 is CASSPGSSISGANVLTF. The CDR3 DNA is TGCGCCAGCAGCCCCGGGAGTTCTATCTCTGGGGCCAACGTCCTGACTTTC.

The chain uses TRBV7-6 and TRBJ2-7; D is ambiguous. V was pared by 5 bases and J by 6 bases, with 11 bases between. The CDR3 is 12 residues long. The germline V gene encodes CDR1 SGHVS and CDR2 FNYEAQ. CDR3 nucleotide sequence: TGTGCCAGCAGCCTTTCCATGGGCGAGCAGTACTTC. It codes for CASSLSMGEQYF.

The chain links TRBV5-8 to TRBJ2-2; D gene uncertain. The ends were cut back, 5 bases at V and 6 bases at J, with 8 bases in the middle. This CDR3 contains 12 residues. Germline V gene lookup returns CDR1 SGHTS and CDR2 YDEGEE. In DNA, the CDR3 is TGTGCCAGCAGTCTGATGGCCGGGGAGCTGTTTTTT. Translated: CASSLMAGELFF.

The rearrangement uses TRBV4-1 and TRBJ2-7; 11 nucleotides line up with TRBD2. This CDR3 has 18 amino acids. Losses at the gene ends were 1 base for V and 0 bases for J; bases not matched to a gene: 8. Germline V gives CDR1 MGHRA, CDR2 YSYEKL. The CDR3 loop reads CASSQVELAGGGSYEQYF. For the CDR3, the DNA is TGCGCCAGCAGCCAAGTGGAGCTAGCGGGAGGCGGCTCCTACGAGCAGTACTTC.

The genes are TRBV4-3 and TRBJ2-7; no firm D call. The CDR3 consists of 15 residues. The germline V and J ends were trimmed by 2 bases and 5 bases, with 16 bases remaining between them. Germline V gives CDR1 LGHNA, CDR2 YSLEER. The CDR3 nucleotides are TGCGCCAGCAGCCAACTCCAGACGGTTCACCACGAGCAGTACTTC. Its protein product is CASSQLQTVHHEQYF.

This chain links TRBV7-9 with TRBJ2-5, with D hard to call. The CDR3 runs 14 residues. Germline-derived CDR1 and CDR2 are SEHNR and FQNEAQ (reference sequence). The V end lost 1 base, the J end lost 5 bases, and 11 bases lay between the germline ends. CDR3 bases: TGTGCCAGCAGCTTAGATGTTGCGACGGAGACCCAGTACTTC. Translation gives CASSLDVATETQYF.

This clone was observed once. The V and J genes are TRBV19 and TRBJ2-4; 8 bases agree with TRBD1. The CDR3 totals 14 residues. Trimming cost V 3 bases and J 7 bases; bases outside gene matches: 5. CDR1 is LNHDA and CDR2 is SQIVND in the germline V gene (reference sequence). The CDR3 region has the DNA TGTGCCAGTAGTATTACGACAGGGGAGAACATTCAGTACTTC. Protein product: CASSITTGENIQYF.

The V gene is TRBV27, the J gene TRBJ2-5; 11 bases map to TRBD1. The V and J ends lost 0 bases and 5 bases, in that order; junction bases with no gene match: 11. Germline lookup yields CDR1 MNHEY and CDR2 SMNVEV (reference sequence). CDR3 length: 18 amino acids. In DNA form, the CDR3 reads TGTGCCAGCAGTTTATCAGGACAGGGGGCCGTGGGGCTGGAGACCCAGTACTTC. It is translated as CASSLSGQGAVGLETQYF.

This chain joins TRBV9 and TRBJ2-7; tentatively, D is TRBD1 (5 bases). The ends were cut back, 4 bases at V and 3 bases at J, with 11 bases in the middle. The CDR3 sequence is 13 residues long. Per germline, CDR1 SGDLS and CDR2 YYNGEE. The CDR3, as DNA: TGTGCCAGCAGCATCGGACACAACTACGAGCAGTACTTC. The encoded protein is CASSIGHNYEQYF.

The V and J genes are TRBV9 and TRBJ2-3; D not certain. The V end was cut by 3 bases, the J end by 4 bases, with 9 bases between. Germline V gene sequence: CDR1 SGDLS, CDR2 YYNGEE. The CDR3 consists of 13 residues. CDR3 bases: TGTGCCAGCAGCGGTCTGGACCCAGATACGCAGTATTTT. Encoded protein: CASSGLDPDTQYF.

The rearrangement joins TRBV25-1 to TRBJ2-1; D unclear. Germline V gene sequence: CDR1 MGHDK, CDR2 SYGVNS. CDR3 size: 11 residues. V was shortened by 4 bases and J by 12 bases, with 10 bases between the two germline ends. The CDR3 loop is CASSVVGLQFF. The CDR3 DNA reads TGTGCCAGCAGTGTCGTTGGCCTGCAGTTCTTC.

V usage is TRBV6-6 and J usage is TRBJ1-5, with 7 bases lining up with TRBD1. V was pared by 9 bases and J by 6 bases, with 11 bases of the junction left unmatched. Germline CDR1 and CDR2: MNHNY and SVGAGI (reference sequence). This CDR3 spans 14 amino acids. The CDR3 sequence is CASDWQGGGQPQHF. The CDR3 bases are TGTGCCAGTGACTGGCAGGGGGGAGGTCAGCCCCAGCATTTT.

This CDR3 reads CASSVGQAGLNSPLHF. The DNA for the CDR3 is TGTGCCAGTAGTGTCGGACAGGCAGGTTTGAATTCACCCCTCCACTTT. This sequence joins TRBV19 and TRBJ1-6; 7 nucleotides agree with TRBD1. V lost 5 bases to trimming and J lost 7 bases; unmatched junction nucleotides: 11. Per germline, CDR1 LNHDA and CDR2 SQIVND (reference sequence). This CDR3 is built from 16 residues.

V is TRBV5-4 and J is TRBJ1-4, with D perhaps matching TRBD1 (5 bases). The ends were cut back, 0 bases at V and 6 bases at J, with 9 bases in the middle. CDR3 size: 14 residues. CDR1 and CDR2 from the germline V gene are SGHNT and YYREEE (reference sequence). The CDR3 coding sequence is TGTGCCAGCAGCTTGGATGGGACGGATGAAAAACTGTTTTTT. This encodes CASSLDGTDEKLFF.

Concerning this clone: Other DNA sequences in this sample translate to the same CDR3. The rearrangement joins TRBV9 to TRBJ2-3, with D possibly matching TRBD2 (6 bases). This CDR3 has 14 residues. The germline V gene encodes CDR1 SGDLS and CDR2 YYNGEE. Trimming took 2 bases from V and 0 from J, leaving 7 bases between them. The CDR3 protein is CASSVGGSTDTQYF. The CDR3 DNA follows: TGTGCCAGCAGCGTCGGGGGAAGCACAGATACGCAGTATTTT.

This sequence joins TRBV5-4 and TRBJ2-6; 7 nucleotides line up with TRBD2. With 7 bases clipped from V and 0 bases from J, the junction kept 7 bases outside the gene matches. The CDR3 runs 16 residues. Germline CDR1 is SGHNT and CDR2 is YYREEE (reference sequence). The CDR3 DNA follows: TGTGCCAGCTGGGCGGCGGGAGTCTCTGGGGCCAACGTCCTGACTTTC. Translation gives CASWAAGVSGANVLTF.

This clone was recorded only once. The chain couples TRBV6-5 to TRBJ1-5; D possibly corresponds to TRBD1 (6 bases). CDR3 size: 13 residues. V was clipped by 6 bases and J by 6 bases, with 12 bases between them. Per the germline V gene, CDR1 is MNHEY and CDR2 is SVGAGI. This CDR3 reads CASRITGTQPQHF. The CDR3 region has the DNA TGTGCCAGCAGAATAACAGGGACTCAGCCCCAGCATTTT.

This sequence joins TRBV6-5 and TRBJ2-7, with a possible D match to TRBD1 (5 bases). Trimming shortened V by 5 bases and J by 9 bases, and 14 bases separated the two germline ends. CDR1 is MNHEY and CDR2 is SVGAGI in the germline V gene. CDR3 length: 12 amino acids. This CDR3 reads CASSTSLGVQYF. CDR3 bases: TGTGCCAGCAGTACCTCGTTAGGGGTGCAGTACTTC.

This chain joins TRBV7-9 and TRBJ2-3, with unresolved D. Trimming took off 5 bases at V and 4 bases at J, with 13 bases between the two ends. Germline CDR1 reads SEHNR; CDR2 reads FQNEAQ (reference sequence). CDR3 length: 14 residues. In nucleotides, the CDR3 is TGTGCCAGCAGCCCCCGGTTGGACGCAGATACGCAGTATTTT. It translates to CASSPRLDADTQYF. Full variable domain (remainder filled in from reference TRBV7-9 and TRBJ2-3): DTGVSQNPRHKITKRGQNVTFRCDPISEHNRLYWYRQTLGQGPEFLTYFQNEAQLEKSRLLSDRFSAERPKGSFSTLEIQRTEQGDSAMYLCASSPRLDADTQYFGPGTRLTVL.

The CDR3 coding sequence is TGCAGCGTTTCGTTAACATACGAGAGTTACGAGCAGTACTTC. Translated, it gives CSVSLTYESYEQYF. The chain combines TRBV29-1 with TRBJ2-7; no clear D gene. This CDR3 has 14 residues. Trimming removed 5 bases at V and 4 bases at J, with 18 bases between. Looked up from germline, CDR1 is SQVTM and CDR2 is ANQGSEA.

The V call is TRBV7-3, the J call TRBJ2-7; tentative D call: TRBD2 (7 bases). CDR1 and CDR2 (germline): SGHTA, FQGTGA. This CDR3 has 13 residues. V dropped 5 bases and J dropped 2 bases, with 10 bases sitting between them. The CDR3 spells CASSPGGTYEQYF. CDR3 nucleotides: TGTGCCAGCAGCCCGGGGGGCACCTACGAGCAGTACTTC.

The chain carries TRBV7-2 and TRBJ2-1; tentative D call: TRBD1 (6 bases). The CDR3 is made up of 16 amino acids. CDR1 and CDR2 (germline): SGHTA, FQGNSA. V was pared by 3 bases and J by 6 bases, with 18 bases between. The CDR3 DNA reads TGTGCCAGCAGCTTTACAACAGGGAATGTGGTCAATGAGCAGTTCTTC. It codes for CASSFTTGNVVNEQFF.